The 18 T cell receptor beta chains listed next were all sequenced from one sample in a study of PD-L1 blockade in urothelial cancer. Profiled with immunoSEQ multiplex PCR; TCRdb holds only in-frame clones, not every one. Of 20,000 to 25,000 clones in the sample, less than 85% were seen once. Time point denoted: peripheral blood 6 weeks after treatment start. The sample in question was PBMCs, obtained around atezolizumab (anti-PD-L1) treatment. Receptors originate from a man in his 70s with urothelial cancer.

This sequence joins TRBV5-5 and TRBJ1-5, with no clear D. CDR3 length equals 13 residues. V was cut by 1 base and J by 11 bases, with 13 bases left in between. The germline V gene encodes CDR1 SGHKS and CDR2 YYEKEE (reference sequence). CDR3 nucleotides: TGTGCCAGCAGCTTGAGCCAGCGCTCGTCCCAGCATTTT. It specifies CASSLSQRSSQHF.

The chain carries TRBV7-2 and TRBJ1-2; D is perhaps TRBD1 (5 bases). This CDR3 contains 15 residues. The V gene's germline CDR1 is SGHTA and CDR2 FQGNSA. The V end lost 0 bases, the J end lost 4 bases, and 12 bases lay between the germline ends. The CDR3: CASSLAPGPTYGYTF. CDR3 coding DNA: TGTGCCAGCAGCTTAGCGCCAGGGCCCACCTATGGCTACACCTTC.

The V and J genes are TRBV4-2 and TRBJ2-5, with 11 bases aligning to TRBD2. Germline CDR1 is LGHNA and CDR2 is YNFKEQ. The length of the CDR3 is 14 residues. V trimming: 4 bases; J trimming: 4 bases; junction bases outside the gene matches: 2. DNA of the CDR3: TGTGCCAGCAGCCCCGGACTAGCGGGAGAGACCCAGTACTTC. This translates into CASSPGLAGETQYF.

In its sample, this clone was seen a few times. This rearrangement joins TRBV11-2 to TRBJ2-7; TRBD2 matches at 12 bases. CDR1 SGHAT and CDR2 FQNNGV come from the germline V gene. The CDR3 contains 17 residues. V lost 4 bases, J lost 3 bases, and 10 bases stayed unmatched. The CDR3 DNA follows: TGTGCCAGCAGCTCCCGGACTAGCGGGATCTTAGACTACGAGCAGTACTTC. The encoded protein is CASSSRTSGILDYEQYF.

V is TRBV7-3 and J is TRBJ2-3; 10 bases fit TRBD2. The germline gives CDR1 SGHTA, CDR2 FQGTGA. This CDR3 comprises 13 residues. The trim removed 4 bases at V and 9 bases at J, leaving 4 bases unmatched. CDR3 protein: CASSSLTSGTQYF. CDR3 DNA sequence: TGTGCCAGCAGCTCACTGACTAGCGGGACGCAGTATTTT.

The rearrangement joins TRBV9 to TRBJ2-1, with 11 positions matching TRBD2. Germline assignment: CDR1 SGDLS and CDR2 YYNGEE. The CDR3 consists of 16 residues. J was trimmed by 1 base and V by 6 bases; bases with no gene match: 6. CDR3 amino acids: CASTLAGGGSYNEQFF. CDR3 nucleotides: TGTGCCAGCACCTTAGCGGGAGGGGGTTCCTACAATGAGCAGTTCTTC.

This chain uses TRBV19 with TRBJ1-5; D possibly corresponds to TRBD1 (5 bases). Trimming took 2 bases from V and 0 from J, leaving 14 bases between them. Per the germline V gene, CDR1 is LNHDA and CDR2 is SQIVND (reference sequence). CDR3 length: 17 amino acids. The CDR3 bases are TGTGCCAGTAGTATATCGACAGAGGATTATAGCAATCAGCCCCAGCATTTT. This sequence encodes CASSISTEDYSNQPQHF.

The J gene is TRBJ2-7, the V gene TRBV29-1; 8 bases match TRBD2. V was clipped by 7 bases and J by 2 bases; unmatched bases: 7. Germline-derived CDR1 and CDR2 are SQVTM and ANQGSEA. This CDR3 region has 13 residues. Here the CDR3 DNA reads TGCAGCGCCCTCGGGGGGGAGGCCTACGAGCAGTACTTC. Protein: CSALGGEAYEQYF.

This chain joins TRBV30 and TRBJ2-7, with 12 bases matching TRBD2. Unmatched junction bases numbered 7, after V lost 0 bases and J lost 7 bases. This CDR3 has 15 residues. Germline V gene sequence: CDR1 GTSNPN, CDR2 SVGIG (reference sequence). For the CDR3, the DNA is TGTGCCTGGAGTGTACTAGCGGGAGGCTCTGGGGAGCAGTACTTC. It codes for CAWSVLAGGSGEQYF. Complete variable domain (other parts from reference TRBV30 and TRBJ2-7): SQTIHQWPATLVQPVGSPLSLECTVEGTSNPNLYWYRQAAGRGLQLLFYSVGIGQISSEVPQNLSASRPQDRQFILSSKKLLLSDSGFYLCAWSVLAGGSGEQYFGPGTRLTVT.

This chain uses TRBV19 with TRBJ1-1, with no clear D. Between the trimmed V and J ends, which lost 5 bases and 4 bases, there was a span of 17 bases. The CDR3 has 15 residues. From germline, CDR1 is LNHDA and CDR2 SQIVND (reference sequence). The CDR3 sequence is CASSPPGGFGTEAFF. In DNA, the CDR3 is TGTGCCAGTAGTCCTCCGGGAGGGTTTGGCACTGAAGCTTTCTTT.

This chain connects TRBV5-1 to TRBJ2-1, with TRBD2 matching over 10 bases. The CDR3 extends over 16 amino acids. Per the germline V gene, CDR1 is SGHRS and CDR2 is YFSETQ. Germline trimming cut 4 bases from V and 5 bases from J; bases unmatched to any gene: 9. CDR3 amino acids: CASSETGTSVNNEQFF. The DNA for the CDR3 is TGCGCCAGCAGCGAAACCGGGACTAGCGTAAACAATGAGCAGTTCTTC.

V is TRBV19 and J is TRBJ2-7; TRBD1 agrees at 9 bases. V dropped 5 bases and J dropped 6; count of bases not matched to a gene: 11. The germline CDR1 and CDR2 sequences are LNHDA and SQIVND (reference sequence). The CDR3 consists of 15 residues. Here the CDR3 reads CASSANRGRLGEQYF. The CDR3 nucleotides read TGTGCCAGTAGTGCAAACAGGGGGCGTTTAGGCGAGCAGTACTTC.

The chain employs TRBV10-2 and TRBJ1-3; D remains ambiguous. CDR3 length equals 15 residues. Germline CDR1 reads WSHSY; CDR2 reads SAAADI. V dropped 8 bases and J dropped 1 base, with 15 bases sitting between them. Here the CDR3 reads CASSPAGPSGNTIYF. The CDR3 DNA sequence: TGCGCCAGCTCCCCGGCAGGCCCTTCTGGAAACACCATATATTTT.

The V call is TRBV28, the J call TRBJ1-2; D is perhaps TRBD1 (5 bases). The CDR3 consists of 12 residues. V was pared by 2 bases and J by 6 bases, with 7 bases between. CDR1 is MDHEN, CDR2 SYDVKM, per germline. The CDR3 here is CASSLGANGYTF. CDR3 bases: TGTGCCAGCAGTTTAGGGGCCAATGGCTACACCTTC.

The chain recombines TRBV6-1 with TRBJ2-7, with no clear D. Between the trimmed V and J ends, which lost 2 bases and 6 bases, there was a span of 11 bases. Per germline, CDR1 MNHNS and CDR2 SASEGT. The CDR3 has 13 amino acids. CDR3 in amino acids: CASSETLVLEQYF. In nucleotides, the CDR3 is TGTGCCAGCAGTGAAACCCTAGTCCTCGAGCAGTACTTC.

This chain links TRBV19 with TRBJ2-5; maybe TRBD1 (5 bases). The germline gives CDR1 LNHDA, CDR2 SQIVND (reference sequence). CDR3 length: 13 amino acids. V was pared by 4 bases and J by 5 bases, with 11 bases between. This CDR3 reads CASSRAGAETQYF. CDR3 in DNA: TGTGCCAGTAGTAGGGCTGGGGCGGAGACCCAGTACTTC.

The chain's CDR3 is CASSGDSAYEQYF. As DNA, the CDR3 is TGTGCCAGCAGTGGGGACAGTGCCTACGAGCAGTACTTC. The chain employs TRBV2 and TRBJ2-7; 7 bases align to TRBD1. V gave up 4 bases and J gave up 2 bases; unmatched junction bases: 2. The CDR3 loop spans 13 amino acids. Germline lookup yields CDR1 SNHLY and CDR2 FYNNEI.

This chain connects TRBV18 to TRBJ2-5; tentatively, D is TRBD2 (6 bases). Germline lookup yields CDR1 KGHSH and CDR2 LQKENI. The CDR3 extends over 14 amino acids. V lost 6 bases and J lost 1, with 12 bases in between. The CDR3 spells CASSEGPSQETQYF. The CDR3 DNA reads TGTGCCAGCTCGGAGGGCCCGTCCCAAGAGACCCAGTACTTC.